The sequence of this TCR beta chain was determined in a study of T cell changes during pregnancy in multiple sclerosis. J lost 7 bases, V lost 5 bases, and 7 bases had no gene match. CDR1 MDHEN and CDR2 SYDVKM come from the germline V gene. CDR3 length: 14 residues. Only in-frame clones appear in the TCRdb table, and some are missing; sequencing was by immunoSEQ multiplex PCR. The repertoire holds 65,000 to 75,000 clones, with 80% to 95% as singletons. The rearrangement links TRBV28 to TRBJ1-2; TRBD1 matches at 10 bases. Sequenced material: peripheral blood, taken after pregnancy. The receptor comes from a female donor in good health, enrolled as a control in a pregnancy study. The CDR3 loop reads CASSPTGGDGGYTF. The CDR3 DNA follows: TGTGCCAGCAGTCCGACAGGGGGCGATGGTGGCTACACCTTC.